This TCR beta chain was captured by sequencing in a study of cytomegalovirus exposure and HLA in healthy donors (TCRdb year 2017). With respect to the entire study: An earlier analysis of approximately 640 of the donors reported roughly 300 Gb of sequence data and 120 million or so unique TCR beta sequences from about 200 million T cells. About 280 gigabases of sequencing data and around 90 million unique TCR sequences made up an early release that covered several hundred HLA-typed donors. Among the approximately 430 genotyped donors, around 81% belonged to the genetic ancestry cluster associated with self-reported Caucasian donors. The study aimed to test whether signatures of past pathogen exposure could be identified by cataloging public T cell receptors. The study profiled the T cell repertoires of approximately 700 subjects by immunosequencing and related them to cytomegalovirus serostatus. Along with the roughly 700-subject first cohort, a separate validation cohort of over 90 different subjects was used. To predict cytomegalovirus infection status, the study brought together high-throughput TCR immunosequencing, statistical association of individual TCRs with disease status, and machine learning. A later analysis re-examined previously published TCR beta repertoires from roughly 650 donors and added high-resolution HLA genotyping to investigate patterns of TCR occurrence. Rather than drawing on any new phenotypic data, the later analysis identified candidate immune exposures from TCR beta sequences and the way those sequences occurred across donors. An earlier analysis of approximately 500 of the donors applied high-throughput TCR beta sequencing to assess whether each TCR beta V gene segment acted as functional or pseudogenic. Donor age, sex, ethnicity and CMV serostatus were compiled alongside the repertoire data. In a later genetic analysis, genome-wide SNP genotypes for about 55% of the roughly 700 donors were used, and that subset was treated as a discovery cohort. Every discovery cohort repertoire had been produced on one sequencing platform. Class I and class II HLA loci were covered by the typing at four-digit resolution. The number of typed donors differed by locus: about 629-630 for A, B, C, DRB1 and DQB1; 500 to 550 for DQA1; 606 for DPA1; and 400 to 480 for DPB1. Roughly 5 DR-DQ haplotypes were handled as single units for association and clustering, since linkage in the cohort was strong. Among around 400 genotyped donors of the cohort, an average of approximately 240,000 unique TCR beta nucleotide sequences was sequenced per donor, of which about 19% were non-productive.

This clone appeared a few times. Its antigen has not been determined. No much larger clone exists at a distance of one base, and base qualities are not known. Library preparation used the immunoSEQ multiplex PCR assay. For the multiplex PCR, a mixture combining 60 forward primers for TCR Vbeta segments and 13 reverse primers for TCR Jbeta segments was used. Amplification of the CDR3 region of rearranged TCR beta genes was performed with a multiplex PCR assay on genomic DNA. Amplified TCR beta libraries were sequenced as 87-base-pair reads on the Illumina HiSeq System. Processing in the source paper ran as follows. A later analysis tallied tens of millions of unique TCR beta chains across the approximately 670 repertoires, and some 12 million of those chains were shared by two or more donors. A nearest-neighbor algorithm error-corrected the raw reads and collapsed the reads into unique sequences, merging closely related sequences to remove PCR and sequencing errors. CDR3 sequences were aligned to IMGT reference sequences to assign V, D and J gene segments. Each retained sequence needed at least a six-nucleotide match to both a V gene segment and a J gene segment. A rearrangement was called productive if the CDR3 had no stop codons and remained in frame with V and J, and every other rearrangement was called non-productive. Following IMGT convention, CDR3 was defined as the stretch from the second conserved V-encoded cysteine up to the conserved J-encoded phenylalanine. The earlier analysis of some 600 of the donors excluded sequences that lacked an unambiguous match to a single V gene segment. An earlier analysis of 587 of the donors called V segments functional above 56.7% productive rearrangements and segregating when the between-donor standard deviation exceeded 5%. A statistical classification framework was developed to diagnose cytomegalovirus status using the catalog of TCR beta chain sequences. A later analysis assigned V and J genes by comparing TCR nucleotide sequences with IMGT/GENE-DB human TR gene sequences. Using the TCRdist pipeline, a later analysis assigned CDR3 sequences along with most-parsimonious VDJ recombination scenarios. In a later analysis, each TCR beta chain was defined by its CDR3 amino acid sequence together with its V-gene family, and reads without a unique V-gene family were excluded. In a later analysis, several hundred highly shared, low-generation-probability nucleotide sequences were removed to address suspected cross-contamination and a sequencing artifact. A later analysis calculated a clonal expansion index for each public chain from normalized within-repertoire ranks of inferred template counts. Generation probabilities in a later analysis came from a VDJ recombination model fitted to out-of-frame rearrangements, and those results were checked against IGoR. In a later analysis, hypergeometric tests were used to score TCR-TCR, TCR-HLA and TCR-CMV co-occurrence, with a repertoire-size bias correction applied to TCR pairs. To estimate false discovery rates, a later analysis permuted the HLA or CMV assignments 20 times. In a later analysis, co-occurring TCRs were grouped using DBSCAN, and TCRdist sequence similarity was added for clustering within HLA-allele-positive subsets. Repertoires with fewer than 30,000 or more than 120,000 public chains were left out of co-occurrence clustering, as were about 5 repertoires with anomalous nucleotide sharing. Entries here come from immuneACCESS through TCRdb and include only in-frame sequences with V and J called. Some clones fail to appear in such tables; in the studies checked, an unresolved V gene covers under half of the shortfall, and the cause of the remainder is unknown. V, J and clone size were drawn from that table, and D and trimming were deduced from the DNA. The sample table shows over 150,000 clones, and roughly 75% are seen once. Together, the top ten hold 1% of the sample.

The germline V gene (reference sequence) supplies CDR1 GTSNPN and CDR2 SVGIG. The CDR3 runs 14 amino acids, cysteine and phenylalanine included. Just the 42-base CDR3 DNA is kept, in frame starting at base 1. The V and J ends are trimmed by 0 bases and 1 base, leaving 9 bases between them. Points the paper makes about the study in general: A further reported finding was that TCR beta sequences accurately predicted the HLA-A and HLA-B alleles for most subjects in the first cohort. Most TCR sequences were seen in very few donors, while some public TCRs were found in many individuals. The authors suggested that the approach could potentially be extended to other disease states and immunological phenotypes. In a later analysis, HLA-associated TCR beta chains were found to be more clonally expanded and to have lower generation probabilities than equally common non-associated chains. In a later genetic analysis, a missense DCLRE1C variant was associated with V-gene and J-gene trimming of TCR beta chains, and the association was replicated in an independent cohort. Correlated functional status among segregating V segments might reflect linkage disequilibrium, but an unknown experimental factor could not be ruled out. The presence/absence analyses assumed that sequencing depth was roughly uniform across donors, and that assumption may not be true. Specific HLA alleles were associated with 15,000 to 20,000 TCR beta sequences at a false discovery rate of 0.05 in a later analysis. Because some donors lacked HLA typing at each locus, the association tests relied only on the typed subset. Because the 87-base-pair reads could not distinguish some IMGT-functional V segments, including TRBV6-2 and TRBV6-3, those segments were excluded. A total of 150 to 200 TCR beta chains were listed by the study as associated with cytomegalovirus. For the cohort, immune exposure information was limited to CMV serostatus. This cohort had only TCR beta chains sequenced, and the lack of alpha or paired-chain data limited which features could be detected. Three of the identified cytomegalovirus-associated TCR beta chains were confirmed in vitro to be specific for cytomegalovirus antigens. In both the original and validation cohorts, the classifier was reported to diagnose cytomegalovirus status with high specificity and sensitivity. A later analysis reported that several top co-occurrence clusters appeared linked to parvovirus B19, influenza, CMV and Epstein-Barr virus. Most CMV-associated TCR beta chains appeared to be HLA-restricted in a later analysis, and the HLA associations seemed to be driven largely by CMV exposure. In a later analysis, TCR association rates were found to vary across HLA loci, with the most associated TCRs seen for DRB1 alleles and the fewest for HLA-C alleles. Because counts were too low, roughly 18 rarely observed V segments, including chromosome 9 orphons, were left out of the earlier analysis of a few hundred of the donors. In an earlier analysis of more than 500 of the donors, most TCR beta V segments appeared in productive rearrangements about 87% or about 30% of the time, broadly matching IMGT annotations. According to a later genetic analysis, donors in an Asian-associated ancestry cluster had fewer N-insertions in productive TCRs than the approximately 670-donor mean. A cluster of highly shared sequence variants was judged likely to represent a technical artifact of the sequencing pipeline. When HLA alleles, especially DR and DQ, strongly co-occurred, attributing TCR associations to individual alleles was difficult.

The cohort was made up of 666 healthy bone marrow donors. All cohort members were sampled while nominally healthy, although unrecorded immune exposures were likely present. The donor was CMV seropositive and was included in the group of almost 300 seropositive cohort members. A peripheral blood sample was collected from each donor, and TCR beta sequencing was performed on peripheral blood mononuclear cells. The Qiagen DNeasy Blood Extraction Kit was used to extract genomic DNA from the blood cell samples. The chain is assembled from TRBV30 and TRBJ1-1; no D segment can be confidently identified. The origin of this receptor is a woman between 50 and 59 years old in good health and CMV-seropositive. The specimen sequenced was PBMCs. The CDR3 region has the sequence CAWSVSSSNTEAFF. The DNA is TGTGCCTGGAGTGTATCCTCTTCGAACACTGAAGCTTTCTTT.